The T cell receptor (beta chain) under discussion was sequenced for a study of blood T cell repertoires in COVID-19. Study-level information: The United States, Italy and Spain were the sources of the acute and convalescent COVID-19 samples. T cells, B-cell-depleted T cells, or PBMCs supplied cDNA or gDNA.

The protocol was immunoSEQ multiplex PCR, while the TCRdb copy is restricted to in-frame clones and leaves out a portion. The table has 70,000 or so clones, roughly 80% seen once. From germline, CDR1 is WNHNN and CDR2 SYGVQD (reference sequence). V lost 7 bases, J lost 1 base, and 11 bases lay in between. The CDR3 sequence is 14 residues long. The receptor's source is a man aged 60 to 75 with acute or convalescent COVID-19. The chain links TRBV10-1 to TRBJ1-3; a possible D gene is TRBD1 (6 bases). Sequencing was done on a sample of peripheral blood. The CDR3 bases are TGCGCCAGCAAGCCAGGGGCGTCTGGAAACACCATATATTTT. It specifies CASKPGASGNTIYF.